The entry that follows covers one T cell receptor beta chain sequence. Its antigen is currently unknown. This specimen belongs to a study of cytomegalovirus exposure and HLA in healthy donors. Study in general: In an early release, HLA-typed donors contributed 77 million or so unique TCR sequences. Study results and limitations: It was 150 or so TCR beta chains that were listed as cytomegalovirus-associated. Based on reports, TCR beta sequences accurately predicted HLA-A and HLA-B alleles for most subjects.

The ends were cut back, 2 bases at V and 0 bases at J, with 7 bases in the middle. CDR3 length: 14 residues. Germline-derived CDR1 and CDR2 are SEHNR and FQNEAQ (reference sequence). Vbeta (60) and Jbeta (13) primers were used in the PCR. Using immunoSEQ multiplex PCR, the repertoire was profiled, and TCRdb retains in-frame clones only, with some absent. This table lists about 84,000 clones. The sequence was collected from a man aged 50 or older in good health and CMV-seronegative. The chain recombines TRBV7-9 with TRBJ1-2, with D possibly TRBD1 on 6 matching bases. The sequenced sample consisted of PBMCs. This CDR3 reads CASSLQGSNYGYTF. The CDR3 bases are TGTGCCAGCAGCTTACAGGGGTCTAACTATGGCTACACCTTC.